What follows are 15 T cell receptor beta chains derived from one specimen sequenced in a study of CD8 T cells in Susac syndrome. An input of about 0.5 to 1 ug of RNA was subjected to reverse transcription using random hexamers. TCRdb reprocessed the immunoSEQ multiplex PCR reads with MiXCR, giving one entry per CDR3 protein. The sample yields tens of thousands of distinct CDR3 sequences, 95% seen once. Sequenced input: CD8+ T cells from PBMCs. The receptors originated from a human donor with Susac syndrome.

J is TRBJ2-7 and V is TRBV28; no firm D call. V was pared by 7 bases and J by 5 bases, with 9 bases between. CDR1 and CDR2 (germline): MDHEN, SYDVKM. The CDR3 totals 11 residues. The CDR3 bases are TGTGCCAGCACAGATCAGCACGAGCAGTACTTC. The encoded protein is CASTDQHEQYF. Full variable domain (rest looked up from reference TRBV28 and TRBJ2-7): DVKVTQSSRYLVKRTGEKVFLECVQDMDHENMFWYRQDPGLGLRLIYFSYDVKMKEKGDIPEGYSVSREKKERFSLILESASTNQTSMYLCASTDQHEQYFGPGTRLTVT.

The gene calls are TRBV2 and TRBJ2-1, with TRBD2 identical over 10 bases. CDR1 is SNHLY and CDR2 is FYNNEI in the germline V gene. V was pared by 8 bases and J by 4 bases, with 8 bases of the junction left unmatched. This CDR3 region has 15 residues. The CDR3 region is CASDTSGMGYNEQFF. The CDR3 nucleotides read TGTGCCAGCGACACTAGCGGGATGGGTTACAATGAGCAGTTCTTC.

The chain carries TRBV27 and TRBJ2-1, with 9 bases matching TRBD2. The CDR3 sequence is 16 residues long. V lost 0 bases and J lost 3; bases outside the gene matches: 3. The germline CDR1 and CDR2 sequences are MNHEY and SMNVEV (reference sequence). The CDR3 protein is CASSLSAGGFYNEQFF. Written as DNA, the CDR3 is TGTGCCAGCAGTTTATCAGCGGGAGGTTTCTACAATGAGCAGTTCTTC.

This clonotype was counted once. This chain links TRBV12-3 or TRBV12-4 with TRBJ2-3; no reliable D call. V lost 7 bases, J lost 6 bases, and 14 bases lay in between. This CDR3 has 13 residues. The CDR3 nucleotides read TGTGCCAGCAACATCGTCCCGGGCGATACGCAGTATTTT. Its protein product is CASNIVPGDTQYF.

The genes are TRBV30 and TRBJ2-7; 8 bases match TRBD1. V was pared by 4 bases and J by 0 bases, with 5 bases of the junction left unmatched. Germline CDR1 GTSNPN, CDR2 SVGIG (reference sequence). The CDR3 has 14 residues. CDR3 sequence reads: CAWNTGTGSYEQYF. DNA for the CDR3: TGTGCCTGGAATACCGGGACAGGCTCCTACGAGCAGTACTTC. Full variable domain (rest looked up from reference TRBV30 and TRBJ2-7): SQTIHQWPATLVQPVGSPLSLECTVEGTSNPNLYWYRQAAGRGLQLLFYSVGIGQISSEVPQNLSASRPQDRQFILSSKKLLLSDSGFYLCAWNTGTGSYEQYFGPGTRLTVT.

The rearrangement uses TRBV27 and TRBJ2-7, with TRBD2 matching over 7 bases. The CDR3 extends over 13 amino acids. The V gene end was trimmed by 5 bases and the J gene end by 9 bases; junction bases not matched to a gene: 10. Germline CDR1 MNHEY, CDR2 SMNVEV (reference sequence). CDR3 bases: TGTGCCAGCAGTCCAGGACTAGGGGCAGTGCAGTACTTC. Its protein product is CASSPGLGAVQYF.

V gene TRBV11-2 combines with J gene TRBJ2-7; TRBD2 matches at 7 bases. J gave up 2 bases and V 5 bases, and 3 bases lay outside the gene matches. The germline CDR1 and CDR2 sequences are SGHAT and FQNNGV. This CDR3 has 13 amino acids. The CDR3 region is CASSPGTTYEQYF. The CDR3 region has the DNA TGTGCCAGCAGCCCCGGGACTACCTACGAGCAGTACTTC.

This CDR3 is CASSGPMGDRYEQYF. CDR3 sequence (DNA): TGTGCCAGCAGTGGACCGATGGGGGATCGCTACGAGCAGTACTTC. The chain combines TRBV25-1 with TRBJ2-7; D could derive from TRBD1 or TRBD2 (5 bases each). This CDR3 comprises 15 residues. Germline CDR1 reads MGHDK; CDR2 reads SYGVNS. V lost 4 bases, J lost 3 bases, and 16 bases lay in between.

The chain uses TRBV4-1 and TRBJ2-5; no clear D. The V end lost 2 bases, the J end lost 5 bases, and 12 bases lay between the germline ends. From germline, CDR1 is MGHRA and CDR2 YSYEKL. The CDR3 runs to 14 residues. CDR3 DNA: TGCGCCAGCAGCCAAACCTTAGGAGTGGAGACCCAGTACTTC. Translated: CASSQTLGVETQYF.

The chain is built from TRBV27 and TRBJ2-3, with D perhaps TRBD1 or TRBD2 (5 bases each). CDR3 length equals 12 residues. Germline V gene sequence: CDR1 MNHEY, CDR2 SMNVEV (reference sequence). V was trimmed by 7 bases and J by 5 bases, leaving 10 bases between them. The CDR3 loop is CASTPGGDTQYF. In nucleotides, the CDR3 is TGTGCCAGCACCCCTGGGGGAGATACGCAGTATTTT.

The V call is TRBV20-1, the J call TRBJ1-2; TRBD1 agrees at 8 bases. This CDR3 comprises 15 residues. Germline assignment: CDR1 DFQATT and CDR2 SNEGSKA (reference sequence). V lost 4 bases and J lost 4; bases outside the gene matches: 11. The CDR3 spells CSATPGQGSSYGYTF. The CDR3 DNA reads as TGCAGTGCTACCCCAGGACAGGGCTCAAGCTATGGCTACACCTTC.

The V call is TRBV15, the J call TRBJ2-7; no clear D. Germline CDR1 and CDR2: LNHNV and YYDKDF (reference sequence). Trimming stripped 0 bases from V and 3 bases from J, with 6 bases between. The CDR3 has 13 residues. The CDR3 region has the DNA TGTGCCACCAGCAGAGATCGGAGCTACGAGCAGTACTTC. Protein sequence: CATSRDRSYEQYF.

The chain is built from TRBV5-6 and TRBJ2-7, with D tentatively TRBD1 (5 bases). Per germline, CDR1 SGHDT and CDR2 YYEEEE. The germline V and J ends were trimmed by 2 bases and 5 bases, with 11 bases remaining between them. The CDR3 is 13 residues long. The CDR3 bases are TGTGCCAGCAGCTTATCCAGGGTTCACGAGCAGTACTTC. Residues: CASSLSRVHEQYF.

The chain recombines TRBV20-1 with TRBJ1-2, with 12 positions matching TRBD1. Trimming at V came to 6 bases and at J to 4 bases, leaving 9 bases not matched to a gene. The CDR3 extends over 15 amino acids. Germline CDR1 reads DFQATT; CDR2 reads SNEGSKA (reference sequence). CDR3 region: CSATTGTGGFYGYTF. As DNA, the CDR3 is TGCAGTGCCACGACCGGGACAGGGGGCTTCTATGGCTACACCTTC.

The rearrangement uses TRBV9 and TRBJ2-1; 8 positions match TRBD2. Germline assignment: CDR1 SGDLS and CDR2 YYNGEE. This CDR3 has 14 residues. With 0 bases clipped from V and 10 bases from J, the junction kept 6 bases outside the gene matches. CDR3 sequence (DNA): TGTGCCAGCAGCGTAGGGATTAGCGGGAACGAGCAGTTCTTC. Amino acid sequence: CASSVGISGNEQFF.